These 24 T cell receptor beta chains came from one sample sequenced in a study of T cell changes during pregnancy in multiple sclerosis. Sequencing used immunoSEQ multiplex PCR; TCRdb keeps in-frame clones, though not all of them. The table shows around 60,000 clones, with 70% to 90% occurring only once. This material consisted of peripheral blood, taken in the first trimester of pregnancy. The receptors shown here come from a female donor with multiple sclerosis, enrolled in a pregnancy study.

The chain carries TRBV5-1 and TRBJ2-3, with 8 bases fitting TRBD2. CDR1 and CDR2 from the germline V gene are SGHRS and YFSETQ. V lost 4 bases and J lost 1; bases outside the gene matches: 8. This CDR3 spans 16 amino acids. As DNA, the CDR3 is TGCGCCAGCAGCCCCGTCCGGCGGGAGGGCACAGATACGCAGTATTTT. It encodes CASSPVRREGTDTQYF.

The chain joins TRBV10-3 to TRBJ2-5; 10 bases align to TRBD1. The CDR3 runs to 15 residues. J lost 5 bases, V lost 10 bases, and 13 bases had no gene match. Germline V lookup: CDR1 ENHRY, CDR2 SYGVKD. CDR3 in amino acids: CATLPDRGFGETQYF. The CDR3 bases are TGTGCCACCCTACCGGACAGGGGGTTTGGGGAGACCCAGTACTTC.

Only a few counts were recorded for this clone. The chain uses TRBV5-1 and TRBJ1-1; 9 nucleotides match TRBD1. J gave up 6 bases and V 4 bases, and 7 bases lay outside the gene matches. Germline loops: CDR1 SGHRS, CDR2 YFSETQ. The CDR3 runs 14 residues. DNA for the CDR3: TGCGCCAGCAGCCCTCGGACAGGGGAGGCTGAAGCTTTCTTT. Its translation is CASSPRTGEAEAFF.

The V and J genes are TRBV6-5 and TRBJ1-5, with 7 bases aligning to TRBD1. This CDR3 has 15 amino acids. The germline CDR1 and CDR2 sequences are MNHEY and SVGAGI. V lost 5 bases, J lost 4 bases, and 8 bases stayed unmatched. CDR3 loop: CASSRGGQLNQPQHF. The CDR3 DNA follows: TGTGCCAGCAGTCGGGGGGGACAGTTAAATCAGCCCCAGCATTTT.

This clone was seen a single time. The CDR3 region has the DNA TGTGCCAGCAGCTTGGCTGGGCTAGCGGGAGCCAAAAACATTCAGTACTTC. It yields the protein CASSLAGLAGAKNIQYF. The V and J genes are TRBV5-4 and TRBJ2-4; TRBD2 matches 8 bases. Per the germline V gene, CDR1 is SGHNT and CDR2 is YYREEE (reference sequence). The CDR3 is made up of 17 amino acids. Losses at the gene ends were 0 bases for V and 0 bases for J; bases not matched to a gene: 5.

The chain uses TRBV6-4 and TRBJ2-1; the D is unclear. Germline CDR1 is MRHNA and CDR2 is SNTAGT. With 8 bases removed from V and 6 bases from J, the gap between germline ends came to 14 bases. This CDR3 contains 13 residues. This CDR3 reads CASYLKLINEQFF. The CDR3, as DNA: TGTGCCAGCTATCTAAAGTTGATCAATGAGCAGTTCTTC.

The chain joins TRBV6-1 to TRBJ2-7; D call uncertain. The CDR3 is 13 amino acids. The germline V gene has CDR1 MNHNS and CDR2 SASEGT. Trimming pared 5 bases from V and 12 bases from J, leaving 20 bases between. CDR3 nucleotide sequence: TGTGCCAGCAGTCCAGTCGTCCTTTTCCCCCCGTACTTC. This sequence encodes CASSPVVLFPPYF.

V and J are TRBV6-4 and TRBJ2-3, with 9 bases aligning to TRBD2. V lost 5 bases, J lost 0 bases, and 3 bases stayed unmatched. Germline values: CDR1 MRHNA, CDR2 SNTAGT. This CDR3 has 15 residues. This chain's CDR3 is CASSLTSGSTDTQYF. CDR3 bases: TGTGCCAGCAGTTTGACTAGCGGAAGCACAGATACGCAGTATTTT.

DNA of the CDR3: TGTGCCAGCAGCTTAGATCCGGGACAGGGTGCGTACGAGAACACTGAAGCTTTCTTT. Translated: CASSLDPGQGAYENTEAFF. The chain is built from TRBV7-9 and TRBJ1-1, with 9 bases fitting TRBD1. The ends lost 1 base at V and 1 base at J; junction bases unmatched: 13. The CDR3 length is 19 residues. Germline-derived CDR1 and CDR2 are SEHNR and FQNEAQ (reference sequence). The whole variable domain, remainder taken from reference TRBV7-9 and TRBJ1-1, is DTGVSQNPRHKITKRGQNVTFRCDPISEHNRLYWYRQTLGQGPEFLTYFQNEAQLEKSRLLSDRFSAERPKGSFSTLEIQRTEQGDSAMYLCASSLDPGQGAYENTEAFFGQGTRLTVV.

The CDR3 sequence: CASSLPGSASTDTQYF. The CDR3, as DNA: TGTGCCAGCAGCTTGCCCGGGAGCGCTAGCACAGATACGCAGTATTTT. The rearrangement uses TRBV5-6 and TRBJ2-3; weak D call: TRBD2 (6 bases). Trimming took off 1 base at V and 0 bases at J, with 12 bases between the two ends. CDR1 and CDR2 from the germline V gene are SGHDT and YYEEEE. The CDR3 sequence is 16 residues long.

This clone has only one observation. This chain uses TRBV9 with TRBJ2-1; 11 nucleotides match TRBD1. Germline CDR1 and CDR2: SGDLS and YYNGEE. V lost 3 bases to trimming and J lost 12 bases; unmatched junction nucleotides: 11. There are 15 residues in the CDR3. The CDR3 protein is CASSDPGTGGIRQFF. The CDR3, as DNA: TGTGCCAGCAGCGACCCCGGGACAGGGGGGATTAGGCAGTTCTTC.

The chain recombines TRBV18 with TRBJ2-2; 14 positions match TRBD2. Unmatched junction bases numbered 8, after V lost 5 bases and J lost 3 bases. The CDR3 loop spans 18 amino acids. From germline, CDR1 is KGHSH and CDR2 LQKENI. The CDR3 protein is CASSEPGLAGVDTGELFF. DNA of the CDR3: TGTGCCAGCTCAGAACCGGGACTAGCGGGAGTTGACACCGGGGAGCTGTTTTTT.

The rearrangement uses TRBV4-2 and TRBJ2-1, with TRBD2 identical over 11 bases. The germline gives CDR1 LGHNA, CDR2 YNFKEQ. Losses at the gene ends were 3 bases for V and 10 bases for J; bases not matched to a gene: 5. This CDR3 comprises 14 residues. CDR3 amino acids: CASSQPGLAEEQFF. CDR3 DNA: TGTGCCAGCAGCCAGCCGGGACTAGCGGAAGAGCAGTTCTTC.

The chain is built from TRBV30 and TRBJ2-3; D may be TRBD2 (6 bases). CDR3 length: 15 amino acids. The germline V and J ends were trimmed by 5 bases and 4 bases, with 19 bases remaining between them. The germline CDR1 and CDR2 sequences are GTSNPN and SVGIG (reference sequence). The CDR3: CAWGRDSLGADTQYF. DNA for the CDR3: TGTGCCTGGGGCCGGGACTCCCTCGGCGCAGATACGCAGTATTTT.

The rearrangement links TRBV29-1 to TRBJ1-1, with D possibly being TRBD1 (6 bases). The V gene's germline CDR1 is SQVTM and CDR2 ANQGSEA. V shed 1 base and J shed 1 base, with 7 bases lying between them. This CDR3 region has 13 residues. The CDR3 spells CSVEGTANTEAFF. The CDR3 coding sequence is TGCAGCGTTGAAGGGACAGCGAACACTGAAGCTTTCTTT.

CDR3 coding DNA: TGTGCCAGCAGTACCCTTACCCCTCATAGCGTCTACGAGCAGTACTTC. As protein: CASSTLTPHSVYEQYF. J is TRBJ2-7 and V is TRBV6-6; perhaps TRBD2 as D (5 bases). The V gene's germline CDR1 is MNHNY and CDR2 SVGAGI (reference sequence). The V and J ends lost 5 bases and 3 bases respectively, with 20 bases between them. The CDR3 covers 16 residues.

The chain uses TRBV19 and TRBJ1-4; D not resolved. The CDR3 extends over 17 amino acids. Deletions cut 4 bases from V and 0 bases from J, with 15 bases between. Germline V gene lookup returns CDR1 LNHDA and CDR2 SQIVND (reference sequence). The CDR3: CASSTRGDGSTNEKLFF. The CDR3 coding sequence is TGTGCCAGTAGTACACGTGGAGACGGTTCAACTAATGAAAAACTGTTTTTT.

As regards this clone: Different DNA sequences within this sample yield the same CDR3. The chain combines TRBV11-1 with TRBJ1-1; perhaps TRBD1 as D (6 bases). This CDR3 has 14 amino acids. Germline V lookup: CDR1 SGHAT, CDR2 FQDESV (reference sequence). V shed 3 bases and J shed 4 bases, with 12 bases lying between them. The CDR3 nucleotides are TGTGCCAGCAGCTTTGGCAGGGGATCCACTGAAGCTTTCTTT. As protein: CASSFGRGSTEAFF.

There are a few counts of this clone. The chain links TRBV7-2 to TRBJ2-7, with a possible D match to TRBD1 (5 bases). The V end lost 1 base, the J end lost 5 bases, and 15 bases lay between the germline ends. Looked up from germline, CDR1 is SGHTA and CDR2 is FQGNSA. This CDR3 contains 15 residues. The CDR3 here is CASSLDFGRVDEQYF. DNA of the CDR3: TGTGCCAGCAGCTTAGATTTCGGCAGGGTGGACGAGCAGTACTTC. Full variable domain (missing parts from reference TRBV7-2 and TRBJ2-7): GAGVSQSPSNKVTEKGKDVELRCDPISGHTALYWYRQSLGQGLEFLIYFQGNSAPDKSGLPSDRFSAERTGGSVSTLTIQRTQQEDSAVYLCASSLDFGRVDEQYFGPGTRLTVT.

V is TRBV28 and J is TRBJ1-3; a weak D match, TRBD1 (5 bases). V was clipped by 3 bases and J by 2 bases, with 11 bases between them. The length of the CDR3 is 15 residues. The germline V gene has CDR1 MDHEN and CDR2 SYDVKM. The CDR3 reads CASSLGLFPGNTIYF. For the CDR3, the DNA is TGTGCCAGCAGTTTGGGACTGTTCCCTGGAAACACCATATATTTT.

In nucleotides, the CDR3 is TGTGCCAGCAGTCGACAGGGGAACACTGAAGCTTTCTTT. This gives the protein CASSRQGNTEAFF. This chain uses TRBV7-2 with TRBJ1-1; 7 bases align to TRBD1. Germline assignment: CDR1 SGHTA and CDR2 FQGNSA. V shed 6 bases and J 1 base; nucleotides not matched to a gene: 2. There are 13 residues in the CDR3.

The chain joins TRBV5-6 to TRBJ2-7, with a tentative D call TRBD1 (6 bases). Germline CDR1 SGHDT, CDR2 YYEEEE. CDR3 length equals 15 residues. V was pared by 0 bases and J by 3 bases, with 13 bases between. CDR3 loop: CASSLGGTLLYEQYF. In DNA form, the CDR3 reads TGTGCCAGCAGCTTGGGAGGGACACTCCTCTACGAGCAGTACTTC.

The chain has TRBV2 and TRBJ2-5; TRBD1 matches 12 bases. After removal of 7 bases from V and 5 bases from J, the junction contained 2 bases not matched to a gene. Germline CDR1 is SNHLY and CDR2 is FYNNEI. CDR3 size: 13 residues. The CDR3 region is CASKGTGGETQYF. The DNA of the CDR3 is TGTGCCAGCAAAGGGACAGGGGGCGAGACCCAGTACTTC.

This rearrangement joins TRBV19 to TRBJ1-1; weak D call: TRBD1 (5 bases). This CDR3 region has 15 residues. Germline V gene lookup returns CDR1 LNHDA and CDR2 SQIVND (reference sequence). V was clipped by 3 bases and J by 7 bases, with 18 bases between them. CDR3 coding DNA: TGTGCCAGTAGTATGATTGAGGCAGGGCCACGTGAAGCTTTCTTT. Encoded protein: CASSMIEAGPREAFF.